This paragraph reports one T cell receptor (beta chain). The CDR3 extends over 17 amino acids. Germline values: CDR1 SGHRS, CDR2 YFSETQ. The trim removed 5 bases at V and 2 bases at J, leaving 5 bases unmatched. One Seattle source followed patients from active infection through their disease course. This record comes from a study of blood T cell repertoires in COVID-19. Study background: COVID-19 samples from acute and convalescent phases originated in the United States, Italy and Spain.

Profiling relied on immunoSEQ multiplex PCR, and the TCRdb table lists in-frame clones only, not all of them. This sample has 200,000 to 300,000 clones; approximately 91% occur once, and the top ten carry about 0.8%. Input material: peripheral blood. The chain combines TRBV5-1 with TRBJ2-3; 16 bases fit TRBD2. The receptor was isolated from a man aged 25-40 years with COVID-19, enrolled during active disease. The chain's CDR3 is CASSSGLAGGITDTQYF. Written as DNA, the CDR3 is TGCGCCAGCAGTTCGGGACTAGCGGGGGGGATCACAGATACGCAGTATTTT.